These 25 T cell receptor beta chains share one sample of origin, sequenced in a study of cytomegalovirus exposure and HLA in healthy donors. Use of 60 Vbeta and 13 Jbeta primers characterized the PCR. TCRdb's table, derived via immunoSEQ multiplex PCR, lists solely in-frame clones and lacks some. In the table there are some 90,000 clones, about four fifths of which are singletons. The specimen was PBMCs. The receptor set was obtained from a woman between 65 and 79 years old in good health and CMV-seropositive.

V gene TRBV7-9 combines with J gene TRBJ1-1; tentatively, D is TRBD1 (5 bases). V was trimmed by 5 bases and J by 2 bases, leaving 15 bases between them. Per the germline V gene, CDR1 is SEHNR and CDR2 is FQNEAQ (reference sequence). CDR3 length: 15 residues. CDR3 DNA: TGTGCCAGCAGCGCGCCGGGACTGACCAACACTGAAGCTTTCTTT. It is translated as CASSAPGLTNTEAFF.

The V call is TRBV28, the J call TRBJ2-5; D is possibly TRBD2 (6 bases). The J call may be faulty, since TRBJ2-7 better matches the DNA end. CDR1 is MDHEN, CDR2 SYDVKM, per germline. This CDR3 has 13 residues. CDR3 loop: CATTPPAGYEQYF. DNA of the CDR3: TGTGCCACCACCCCTCCGGCGGGGTACGAGCAGTACTTC.

The gene calls are TRBV7-2 and TRBJ2-2; D gene ambiguous. This CDR3 is 14 amino acids long. Germline CDR1 reads SGHTA; CDR2 reads FQGNSA. V dropped 4 bases and J dropped 4 bases, with 10 bases sitting between them. The CDR3 DNA is TGTGCCAGCAGCTCGAACCGGTTCACCGGGGAGCTGTTTTTT. It is translated as CASSSNRFTGELFF.

V and J are TRBV7-2 and TRBJ2-3, with 10 positions matching TRBD2. After removal of 1 base from V and 4 bases from J, the junction contained 2 bases not matched to a gene. Germline V lookup: CDR1 SGHTA, CDR2 FQGNSA. The CDR3 has 15 amino acids. This chain's CDR3 is CASSLGLAGADTQYF. The CDR3 DNA reads TGTGCCAGCAGCTTAGGGCTAGCGGGAGCAGATACGCAGTATTTT.

The rearrangement links TRBV7-2 to TRBJ1-5; D possibly corresponds to TRBD1 (5 bases). The CDR3 length is 14 residues. V lost 1 base and J 7 bases, leaving 11 bases between the germline ends. Germline V gene data show CDR1 as SGHTA and CDR2 as FQGNSA. The CDR3 DNA is TGTGCCAGCAGCTTAGAGTACCAGGGCCAGCCCCAGCATTTT. Translated: CASSLEYQGQPQHF. Variable domain in full (rest from reference TRBV7-2 and TRBJ1-5): GAGVSQSPSNKVTEKGKDVELRCDPISGHTALYWYRQSLGQGLEFLIYFQGNSAPDKSGLPSDRFSAERTGGSVSTLTIQRTQQEDSAVYLCASSLEYQGQPQHFGDGTRLSIL.

The V call is TRBV9, the J call TRBJ2-1; 7 bases align to TRBD2. The CDR3 is made up of 15 amino acids. Trimming at V came to 4 bases and at J to 0 bases, leaving 4 bases not matched to a gene. From germline, CDR1 is SGDLS and CDR2 YYNGEE. The CDR3 sequence is CASSSSGSSYNEQFF. Here the CDR3 DNA reads TGTGCCAGCAGCTCTAGCGGTAGCTCCTACAATGAGCAGTTCTTC.

In this sample, this clone turned up a few times. This rearrangement joins TRBV6-5 to TRBJ1-1, with D possibly TRBD1 on 6 matching bases. The V and J ends lost 5 bases and 8 bases respectively, with 12 bases between them. The CDR3 has 12 amino acids. Germline values: CDR1 MNHEY, CDR2 SVGAGI. The CDR3 loop reads CASSAGTLEAFF. In nucleotides, the CDR3 is TGTGCCAGCAGTGCAGGGACACTCGAAGCTTTCTTT.

The CDR3 nucleotides are TGTGCCAGTAGTATTCGGGATCATAGCAATCAGCCCCAGCATTTT. As protein: CASSIRDHSNQPQHF. The genes are TRBV19 and TRBJ1-5; no reliable D call. Trimming cost V 3 bases and J 0 bases, with 9 bases left between them. Germline CDR1 and CDR2: LNHDA and SQIVND (reference sequence). The CDR3 is made up of 15 amino acids. Drawing the rest from reference TRBV19 and TRBJ1-5, the complete variable domain is DGGITQSPKYLFRKEGQNVTLSCEQNLNHDAMYWYRQDPGQGLRLIYYSQIVNDFQKGDIAEGYSVSREKKESFPLTVTSAQKNPTAFYLCASSIRDHSNQPQHFGDGTRLSIL.

The rearrangement links TRBV6-4 to TRBJ2-3; unclear D gene. Per germline, CDR1 MRHNA and CDR2 SNTAGT. The CDR3 contains 15 residues. V was cut by 0 bases and J by 0 bases, with 7 bases left in between. In nucleotides, the CDR3 is TGTGCCAGCAGTGACTCGGTAGAGAGCACAGATACGCAGTATTTT. This translates into CASSDSVESTDTQYF.

For this clone: Other DNA sequences in this specimen translate into the identical CDR3. This chain links TRBV27 with TRBJ1-1; maybe TRBD1 (6 bases). Germline lookup yields CDR1 MNHEY and CDR2 SMNVEV (reference sequence). V was clipped by 4 bases and J by 4 bases, with 22 bases between them. The CDR3 spans 17 residues. The CDR3 is CASSSGLGAGVVTEAFF. The CDR3 coding sequence is TGTGCCAGCAGTTCAGGCCTTGGAGCAGGGGTTGTCACTGAAGCTTTCTTT.

DNA for the CDR3: TGTGGTATAGGGGAAGACACCGGGGAGCTGTTTTTT. It yields the protein CGIGEDTGELFF. The rearrangement links TRBV30 to TRBJ2-2, with a possible D match to TRBD1 (5 bases). CDR1 is GTSNPN, CDR2 SVGIG, per germline (reference sequence). This CDR3 contains 12 residues.

The J gene is TRBJ2-3, the V gene TRBV11-2; 7 bases map to TRBD1. CDR3 length: 17 residues. The V gene end was trimmed by 8 bases and the J gene end by 0 bases; junction bases not matched to a gene: 14. Germline V gene lookup returns CDR1 SGHAT and CDR2 FQNNGV. The CDR3 region is CASGPQGRIASTDTQYF. The CDR3 DNA reads TGTGCCAGCGGCCCACAGGGGCGGATCGCGAGCACAGATACGCAGTATTTT.

V and J are TRBV4-1 and TRBJ2-7; D is possibly TRBD2 (5 bases). Germline loops: CDR1 MGHRA, CDR2 YSYEKL. The CDR3 contains 15 residues. Trimming left V 0 bases short and J 3 bases short, with 12 bases between. The DNA of the CDR3 is TGCGCCAGCAGCCAAGATCCGGGGTATCTCTACGAGCAGTACTTC. It encodes CASSQDPGYLYEQYF.

V usage is TRBV6-1 and J usage is TRBJ2-5, with D possibly TRBD1 on 6 matching bases. The V gene's germline CDR1 is MNHNS and CDR2 SASEGT. V was cut by 4 bases and J by 1 base, with 10 bases left in between. The CDR3 is 14 residues long. This CDR3 reads CASSVQGVQETQYF. The CDR3 nucleotides read TGTGCCAGCAGTGTACAGGGAGTCCAAGAGACCCAGTACTTC.

The rearrangement uses TRBV6-4 and TRBJ2-3; the D gene is possibly TRBD2 (6 bases). V was cut by 5 bases and J by 0 bases, with 21 bases left in between. This CDR3 is built from 18 residues. Germline CDR1 is MRHNA and CDR2 is SNTAGT. CDR3: CASSLDHHSGTSTDTQYF. In DNA form, the CDR3 reads TGTGCCAGCAGTTTAGATCATCATAGCGGAACTAGCACAGATACGCAGTATTTT.

The J gene is TRBJ2-5, the V gene TRBV11-3, with TRBD2 matching 10 bases. The germline V gene encodes CDR1 SGHNT and CDR2 YENEEA. The CDR3 runs to 17 residues. V was clipped by 4 bases and J by 5 bases; unmatched bases: 13. In nucleotides, the CDR3 is TGTGCCAGCAGCTCCGGCCCTATAGCGGGAGGCGGGGAGACCCAGTACTTC. Residues: CASSSGPIAGGGETQYF.

The chain links TRBV28 to TRBJ2-4, with 9 bases identical to TRBD1. The length of the CDR3 is 15 residues. The trim removed 6 bases at V and 9 bases at J, leaving 12 bases unmatched. Germline CDR1 is MDHEN and CDR2 is SYDVKM. The DNA of the CDR3 is TGTGCCAGCAGCCCCGGTGGGGACAGGGTAGGCATTCAGTACTTC. This translates into CASSPGGDRVGIQYF.

J is TRBJ2-7 and V is TRBV5-1; possible D gene TRBD2, 5 bases. The length of the CDR3 is 15 residues. Germline CDR1 and CDR2: SGHRS and YFSETQ. V shed 1 base and J shed 3 bases, with 14 bases lying between them. CDR3 in amino acids: CASSLTGGDLYEQYF. CDR3 in DNA: TGCGCCAGCAGCTTGACTGGAGGAGACCTCTACGAGCAGTACTTC.

The chain has TRBV27 and TRBJ2-2, with D possibly being TRBD2 (5 bases). Trimming removed 5 bases at V and 3 bases at J, with 28 bases between. CDR1 MNHEY and CDR2 SMNVEV come from the germline V gene (reference sequence). The CDR3 extends over 20 amino acids. In nucleotides, the CDR3 is TGTGCCAGCAGTCCAAGGCGTCCGGGAATCCAAGACCGAGACACCGGGGAGCTGTTTTTT. It codes for CASSPRRPGIQDRDTGELFF.

The J gene is TRBJ2-5, the V gene TRBV18; 7 bases match TRBD2. Germline CDR1 KGHSH, CDR2 LQKENI. V lost 5 bases to trimming and J lost 2 bases; unmatched junction nucleotides: 2. The CDR3 is 13 residues long. CDR3 amino acids: CASSGGLQETQYF. CDR3 nucleotide sequence: TGTGCCAGCTCAGGGGGACTACAAGAGACCCAGTACTTC. Filled out from reference TRBV18 and TRBJ2-5, the complete variable domain reads NAGVMQNPRHLVRRRGQEARLRCSPMKGHSHVYWYRQLPEEGLKFMVYLQKENIIDESGMPKERFSAEFPKEGPSILRIQQVVRGDSAAYFCASSGGLQETQYFGPGTRLLVL.

The chain carries TRBV7-2 and TRBJ2-3; 8 nucleotides agree with TRBD1. There are 15 residues in the CDR3. The junction had 4 bases not matched to a gene; V was cut back by 5 bases and J by 0 bases. Per the germline V gene, CDR1 is SGHTA and CDR2 is FQGNSA. This CDR3 is CASSSRDRSTDTQYF. CDR3 sequence (DNA): TGTGCCAGCAGCAGCCGGGACAGGAGCACAGATACGCAGTATTTT.

The V gene is TRBV11-2, the J gene TRBJ1-4; D perhaps matches TRBD1 (6 bases). With 5 bases removed from V and 5 bases from J, the gap between germline ends came to 15 bases. The CDR3 is 15 amino acids. CDR1 SGHAT and CDR2 FQNNGV come from the germline V gene. CDR3: CASSRFLGQNEKLFF. The DNA for the CDR3 is TGTGCCAGCAGCCGGTTCCTAGGACAGAATGAAAAACTGTTTTTT.

The chain couples TRBV6-5 to TRBJ2-7; TRBD1 matches 7 bases. V lost 7 bases to trimming and J lost 4 bases; unmatched junction nucleotides: 13. CDR3 length equals 15 residues. Germline CDR1 reads MNHEY; CDR2 reads SVGAGI. The CDR3 DNA reads as TGTGCCAGCACCCTGGGAAGGGGGCCACGGTACGAGCAGTACTTC. It codes for CASTLGRGPRYEQYF.

The chain joins TRBV28 to TRBJ1-1, with 7 bases lining up with TRBD1. The V gene's germline CDR1 is MDHEN and CDR2 SYDVKM. V lost 6 bases and J lost 0; bases outside the gene matches: 4. The CDR3 length is 14 residues. This chain's CDR3 is CASRETGLNTEAFF. The CDR3 nucleotides read TGTGCCAGCAGGGAGACAGGGTTGAACACTGAAGCTTTCTTT.

The chain employs TRBV2 and TRBJ1-5; TRBD1 might be the D (6 bases). V was cut by 5 bases and J by 4 bases, with 15 bases left in between. The CDR3 runs 15 residues. Germline V gene data show CDR1 as SNHLY and CDR2 as FYNNEI. Here the CDR3 DNA reads TGTGCCAGCAGTAAGGGGGTCCAGCCTAATCAGCCCCAGCATTTT. It yields the protein CASSKGVQPNQPQHF.